This TCR beta chain was recorded in a study of post-analysis software for immune sequencing data. Overall study context: Disease trajectories encompassed relapsing-remitting, secondary progressive and progressive-relapsing multiple sclerosis. Study-wide points: Significantly lower normalized Chao1 diversity was seen in multiple sclerosis patients than in controls. Patients carried a handful of TRBV segments more frequently than controls did, and TRBV5-6, TRBV5-1 and TRBV20-1 were among them.

TCR beta cDNA libraries had unique molecular identifiers. MiXCR, applied by TCRdb to the PCR reads, yields one record per CDR3 protein. The sample yields roughly 800,000 distinct CDR3 sequences, 46% seen once. On this clonotype itself: The antigen is unknown.

The germline V and J ends were trimmed by 7 bases and 4 bases, with 13 bases remaining between them. Germline V gene data show CDR1 as SQVTM and CDR2 as ANQGSEA. The CDR3 spans 12 residues. The sequence was collected from a girl aged 5-17 years with multiple sclerosis. The rearrangement uses TRBV29-1 and TRBJ1-2; perhaps TRBD1 as D (5 bases). The sample was blood. CDR3 DNA: TGCAGCGGATGGGACGACGGCTATGGCTACACCTTC. Protein sequence: CSGWDDGYGYTF. The entire variable domain, with the rest obtained from reference TRBV29-1 and TRBJ1-2, is as follows: SAVISQKPSRDICQRGTSLTIQCQVDSQVTMMFWYRQQPGQSLTLIATANQGSEATYESGFVIDKFPISRPNLTFSTLTVSNMSPEDSSIYLCSGWDDGYGYTFGSGTRLTVV.